The clone carrying this T cell receptor beta chain was observed once. The antigen remains undetermined. Generated by immunoSEQ multiplex PCR, the TCRdb table keeps only in-frame clones and is missing some. The data contain 15,000 to 20,000 clones, around 80% of them singletons. Time point: cycle 4 day 1 (C4D1), after more than five weeks of nivolumab. Patients all relapsed after autologous stem cell transplantation, and there was variation in brentuximab vedotin exposure. Thawed PBMCs yielded CD4+ T cells through magnetic negative selection. This sample stems from a study of PD-1 blockade in classical Hodgkin lymphoma. Whole-study findings and limits: Patients starting nivolumab less than 1 year after ASCT had lower diversity and were excluded from later analyses.

This TCR came from a human donor with classical Hodgkin lymphoma. This specimen consisted of CD4+ T cells from blood, obtained before the fourth cycle of nivolumab.

The CDR3, as DNA: TGCGCCAGCAGCTTGGTAGGGGGCCCTCTCCACTTT. Translation: CASSLVGGPLHF. The V and J genes are TRBV5-1 and TRBJ1-6; 7 bases match TRBD1. The CDR3 covers 12 residues. V lost 0 bases, J lost 16 bases, and 4 bases stayed unmatched. The germline CDR1 and CDR2 sequences are SGHRS and YFSETQ.